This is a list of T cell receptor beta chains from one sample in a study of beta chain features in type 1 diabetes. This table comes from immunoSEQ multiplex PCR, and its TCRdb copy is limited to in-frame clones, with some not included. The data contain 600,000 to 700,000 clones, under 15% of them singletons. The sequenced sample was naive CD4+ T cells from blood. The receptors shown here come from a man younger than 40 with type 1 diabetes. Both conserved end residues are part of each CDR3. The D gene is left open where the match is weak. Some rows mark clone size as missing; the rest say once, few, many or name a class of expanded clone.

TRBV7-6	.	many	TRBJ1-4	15	CASSAGQRINEKLFF	TGTGCCAGCAGCGCCGGACAGCGCATAAATGAAAAACTGTTTTTT
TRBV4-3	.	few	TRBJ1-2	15	CASSQDLQSGNGYTF	TGCGCCAGCAGCCAAGACTTGCAGTCGGGAAACGGCTACACCTTC
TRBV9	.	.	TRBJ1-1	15	CASSAGPTGNTEAFF	TGTGCCAGCAGCGCCGGACCTACAGGGAACACTGAAGCTTTCTTT
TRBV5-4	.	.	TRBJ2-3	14	CASSLGGSTDTQYF	TGTGCCAGCAGCTTGGGGGGGAGCACAGATACGCAGTATTTT
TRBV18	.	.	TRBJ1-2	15	CASFSGQGTTYGYTF	TGTGCCAGCTTCTCCGGCCAGGGGACAACCTATGGCTACACCTTC
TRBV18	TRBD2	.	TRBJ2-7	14	CASSPLAGESEQYF	TGTGCCAGCTCACCACTAGCGGGGGAATCCGAGCAGTACTTC
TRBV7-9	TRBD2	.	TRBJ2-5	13	CASSKRGEETQYF	TGTGCCAGCAGCAAGCGGGGGGAAGAGACCCAGTACTTC
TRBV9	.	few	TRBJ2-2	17	CASSAHHALGNTGELFF	TGTGCCAGCAGCGCCCACCACGCGTTGGGGAACACCGGGGAGCTGTTTTTT
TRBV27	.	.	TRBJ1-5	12	CASSFQNQPQHF	TGTGCCAGCAGTTTCCAAAATCAGCCCCAGCATTTT
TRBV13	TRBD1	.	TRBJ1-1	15	CASSGLGQGSTEAFF	TGTGCCAGCAGCGGACTGGGACAGGGAAGCACTGAAGCTTTCTTT
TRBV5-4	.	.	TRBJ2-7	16	CASSLASAPPRGEQYF	TGTGCCAGCAGCTTGGCCTCGGCGCCACCGAGGGGCGAGCAGTACTTC
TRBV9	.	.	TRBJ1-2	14	CASSVDWTDYGYTF	TGTGCCAGCAGCGTAGACTGGACCGACTATGGCTACACCTTC
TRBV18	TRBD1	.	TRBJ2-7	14	CASSLGQGRDEQYF	TGTGCCAGCTCATTAGGACAGGGGCGCGACGAGCAGTACTTC
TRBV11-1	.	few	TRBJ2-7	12	CASSSSGYEQYF	TGTGCCAGCAGCTCATCGGGCTACGAGCAGTACTTC
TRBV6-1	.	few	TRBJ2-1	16	CASSELSARGGDEQFF	TGTGCCAGCAGCGAACTGTCTGCTAGGGGTGGGGATGAGCAGTTCTTC
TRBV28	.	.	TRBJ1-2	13	CASSVPGNYGYTF	TGTGCCAGCAGTGTGCCGGGGAACTATGGCTACACCTTC
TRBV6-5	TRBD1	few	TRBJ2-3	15	CASSYGTGVTDTQYF	TGTGCCAGCAGTTACGGGACAGGGGTGACAGATACGCAGTATTTT
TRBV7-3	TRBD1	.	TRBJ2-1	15	CASSSTGGTYNEQFF	TGTGCCAGCAGCTCCACAGGGGGAACCTACAATGAGCAGTTCTTC
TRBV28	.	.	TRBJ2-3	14	CASVTGHVTDTQYF	TGTGCCAGCGTTACAGGGCACGTCACAGATACGCAGTATTTT
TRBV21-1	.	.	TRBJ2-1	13	CASSKLSTTREFF	TGTGCCAGCAGCAAACTCTCTACTACAAGGGAGTTCTTC
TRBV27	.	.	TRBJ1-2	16	CASSLGQVPQVKGYTF	TGTGCCAGCAGTCTTGGGCAGGTGCCTCAGGTTAAGGGCTACACCTTC
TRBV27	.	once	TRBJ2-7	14	CASRSTGRTYEQYF	TGTGCCAGCAGGTCGACAGGGAGGACCTACGAGCAGTACTTC
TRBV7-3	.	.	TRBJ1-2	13	CASSPQGTEGYTF	TGTGCCAGCAGCCCCCAAGGGACTGAGGGCTACACCTTC
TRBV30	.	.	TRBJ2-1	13	CAWSVPVNNEQFF	TGTGCCTGGAGTGTTCCGGTCAACAATGAGCAGTTCTTC
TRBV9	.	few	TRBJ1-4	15	CASSFSMQSNEKLFF	TGTGCCAGCAGCTTTAGTATGCAGTCTAATGAAAAACTGTTTTTT
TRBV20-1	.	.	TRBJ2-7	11	CSVGTDQAQYF	TGCAGTGTGGGTACGGATCAAGCACAGTACTTC
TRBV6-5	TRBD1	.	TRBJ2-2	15	CASSWGQGYTGELFF	TGTGCCAGCAGTTGGGGACAGGGCTACACCGGGGAGCTGTTTTTT